A single sample is the source of the 4 T cell receptor beta chains below, sequenced in a study of PD-L1 blockade in urothelial cancer. Time point of the sample: peripheral blood 6 weeks after treatment start. The protocol was immunoSEQ multiplex PCR, while the TCRdb copy is restricted to in-frame clones and leaves out a portion. This sample has around 120,000 clones, with more than 85% found just once. Material: PBMCs, obtained around atezolizumab (anti-PD-L1) treatment. Source of these receptors: a man between 60 and 75 years old with urothelial cancer.

The rearrangement links TRBV4-2 to TRBJ2-7, with 12 positions matching TRBD1. Germline CDR1 reads LGHNA; CDR2 reads YNFKEQ. This CDR3 is built from 16 residues. V shed 10 bases and J 5 bases; nucleotides not matched to a gene: 15. This CDR3 is CATGQGGQGASHEQYF. CDR3 sequence (DNA): TGTGCCACCGGGCAAGGGGGACAGGGGGCATCTCACGAGCAGTACTTC.

The chain combines TRBV5-1 with TRBJ2-7; TRBD2 aligns across 8 bases. The CDR3 covers 14 residues. Losses at the gene ends were 4 bases for V and 0 bases for J; bases not matched to a gene: 3. The germline CDR1 and CDR2 sequences are SGHRS and YFSETQ. CDR3 protein: CASSPGGNSYEQYF. CDR3 bases: TGCGCCAGCAGCCCGGGGGGGAACTCCTACGAGCAGTACTTC.

The V and J genes are TRBV10-3 and TRBJ2-5, with TRBD1 matching 11 bases. Unmatched junction bases numbered 8, after V lost 10 bases and J lost 1 base. This CDR3 is built from 15 residues. The germline CDR1 and CDR2 sequences are ENHRY and SYGVKD. The CDR3 sequence is CATRGDRGSQETQYF. CDR3 coding DNA: TGTGCCACCCGGGGGGACAGGGGGTCCCAAGAGACCCAGTACTTC.

The chain combines TRBV6-6 with TRBJ1-2; D unresolved. The germline CDR1 and CDR2 sequences are MNHNY and SVGAGI (reference sequence). V lost 8 bases, J lost 3 bases, and 7 bases lay in between. The CDR3 runs to 11 residues. As DNA, the CDR3 is TGTGCCAGCCAGGACTACTATGGCTACACCTTC. Encoded protein: CASQDYYGYTF.